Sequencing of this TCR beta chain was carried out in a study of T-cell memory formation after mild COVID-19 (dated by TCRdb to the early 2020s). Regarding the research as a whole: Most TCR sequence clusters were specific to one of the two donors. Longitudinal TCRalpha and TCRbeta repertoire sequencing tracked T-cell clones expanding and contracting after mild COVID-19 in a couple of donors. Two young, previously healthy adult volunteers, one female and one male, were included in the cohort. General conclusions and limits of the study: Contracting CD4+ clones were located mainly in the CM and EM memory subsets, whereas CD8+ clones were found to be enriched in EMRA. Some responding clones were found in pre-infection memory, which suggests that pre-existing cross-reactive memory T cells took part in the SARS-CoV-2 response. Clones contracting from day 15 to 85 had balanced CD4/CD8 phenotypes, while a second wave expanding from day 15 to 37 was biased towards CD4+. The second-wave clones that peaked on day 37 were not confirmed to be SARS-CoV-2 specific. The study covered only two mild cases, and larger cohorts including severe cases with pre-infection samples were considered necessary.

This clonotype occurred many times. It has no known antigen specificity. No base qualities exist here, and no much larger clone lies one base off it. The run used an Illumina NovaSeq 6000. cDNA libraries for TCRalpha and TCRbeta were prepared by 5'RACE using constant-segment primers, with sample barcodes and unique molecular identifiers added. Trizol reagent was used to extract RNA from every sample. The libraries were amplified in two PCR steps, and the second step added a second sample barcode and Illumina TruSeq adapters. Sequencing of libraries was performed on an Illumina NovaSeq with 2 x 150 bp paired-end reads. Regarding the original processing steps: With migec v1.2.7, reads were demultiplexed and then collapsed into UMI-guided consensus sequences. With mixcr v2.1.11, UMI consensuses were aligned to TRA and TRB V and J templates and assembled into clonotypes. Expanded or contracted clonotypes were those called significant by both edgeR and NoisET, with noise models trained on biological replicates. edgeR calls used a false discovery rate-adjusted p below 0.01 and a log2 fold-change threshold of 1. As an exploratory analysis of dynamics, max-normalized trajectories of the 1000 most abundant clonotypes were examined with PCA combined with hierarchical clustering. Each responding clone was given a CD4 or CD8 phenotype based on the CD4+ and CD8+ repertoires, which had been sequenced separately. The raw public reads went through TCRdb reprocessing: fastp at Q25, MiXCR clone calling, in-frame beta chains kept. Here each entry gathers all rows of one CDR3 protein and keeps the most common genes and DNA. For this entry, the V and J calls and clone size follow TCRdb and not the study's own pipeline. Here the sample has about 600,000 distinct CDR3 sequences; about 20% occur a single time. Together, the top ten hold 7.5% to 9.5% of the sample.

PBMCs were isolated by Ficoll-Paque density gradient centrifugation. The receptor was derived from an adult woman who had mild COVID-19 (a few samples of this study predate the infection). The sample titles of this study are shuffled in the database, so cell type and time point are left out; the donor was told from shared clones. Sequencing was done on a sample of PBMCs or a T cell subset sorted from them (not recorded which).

The sequence in DNA is TGCGCCAGCAGCTTCCGGCGGGGGGGCCGGGAGACCCAGTACTTC. This sequence encodes CASSFRRGGRETQYF. The chain is assembled from TRBV5-1 and TRBJ2-5; 9 bases in between match TRBD2. Compared with germline, V lacks 2 bases and J lacks 5 bases; bases without a gene match: 7. The CDR3, cysteine through phenylalanine, is 15 amino acids long. Kept here is only the CDR3 DNA, which spans 45 bases and is read in frame from base 1. CDR1 SGHRS and CDR2 YFSETQ were looked up in the germline V gene.